This T cell receptor beta chain was obtained from a study of T cell repertoires in cytomegalovirus infection. About the research overall: Public signatures in TCR beta pointed to CMV infection and matching HLA type.

As to this clonotype: Its target is not known.

Study-level results: Carriage of CMV together with the relevant HLA was identifiable through cumulative public TCR beta family frequency. Across the ex vivo response, the dominant clonotypes were HLA-C-restricted CMV-specific TCR beta clonotypes.

One entry per CDR3 protein, called by TCRdb with MiXCR from the reads. The sample contains 150,000 to 160,000 distinct CDR3 sequences, less than 25% of which appear only once. Specimen: PBMCs. The source is a human donor in good health (CMV status not recorded). Some clones in this sample may be carry-over from other donors' samples.

CDR3 in amino acids: CASSFPARVLPNFVGYTF. The CDR3 bases are TGTGCCAGCAGTTTCCCGGCTCGGGTTCTTCCGAATTTCGTTGGCTACACCTTC. The genes are TRBV28 and TRBJ1-2; no definite D call. Trimming removed 3 bases at V and 7 bases at J, with 27 bases between. The germline gives CDR1 MDHEN, CDR2 SYDVKM. The CDR3 is 18 amino acids.